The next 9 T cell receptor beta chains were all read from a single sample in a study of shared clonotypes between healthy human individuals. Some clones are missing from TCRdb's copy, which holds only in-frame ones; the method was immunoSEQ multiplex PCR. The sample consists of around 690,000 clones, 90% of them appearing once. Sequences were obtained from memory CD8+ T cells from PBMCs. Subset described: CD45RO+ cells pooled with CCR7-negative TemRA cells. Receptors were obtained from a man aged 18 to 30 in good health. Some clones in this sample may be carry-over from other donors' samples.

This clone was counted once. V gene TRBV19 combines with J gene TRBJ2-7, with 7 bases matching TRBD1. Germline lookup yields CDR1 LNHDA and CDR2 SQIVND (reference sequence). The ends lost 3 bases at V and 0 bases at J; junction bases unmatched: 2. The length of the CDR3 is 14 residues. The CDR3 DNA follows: TGTGCCAGTAGTATGACAGGGTTCTCCTACGAGCAGTACTTC. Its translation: CASSMTGFSYEQYF.

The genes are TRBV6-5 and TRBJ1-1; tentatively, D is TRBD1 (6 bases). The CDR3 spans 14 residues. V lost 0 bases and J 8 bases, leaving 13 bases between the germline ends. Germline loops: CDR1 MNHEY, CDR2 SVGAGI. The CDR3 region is CASSYSIRGGEAFF. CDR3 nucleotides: TGTGCCAGCAGTTACTCGATAAGGGGGGGAGAAGCTTTCTTT.

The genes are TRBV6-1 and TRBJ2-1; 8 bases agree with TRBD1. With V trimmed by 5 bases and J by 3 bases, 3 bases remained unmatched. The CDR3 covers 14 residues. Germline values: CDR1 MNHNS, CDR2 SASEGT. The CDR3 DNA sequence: TGTGCCAGCAGTAGGACAGGGAACTACAATGAGCAGTTCTTC. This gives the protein CASSRTGNYNEQFF.

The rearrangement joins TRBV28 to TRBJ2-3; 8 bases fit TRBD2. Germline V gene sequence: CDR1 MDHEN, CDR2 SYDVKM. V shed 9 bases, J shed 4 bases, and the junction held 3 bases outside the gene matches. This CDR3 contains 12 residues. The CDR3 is CASERESDTQYF. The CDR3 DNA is TGTGCCAGTGAGCGGGAGTCAGATACGCAGTATTTT.

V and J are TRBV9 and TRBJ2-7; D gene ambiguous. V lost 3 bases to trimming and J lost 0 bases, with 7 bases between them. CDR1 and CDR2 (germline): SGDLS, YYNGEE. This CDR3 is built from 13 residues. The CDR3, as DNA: TGTGCCAGCAGCGGGCACAACTCCTACGAGCAGTACTTC. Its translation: CASSGHNSYEQYF. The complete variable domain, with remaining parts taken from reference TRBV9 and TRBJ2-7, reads DSGVTQTPKHLITATGQRVTLRCSPRSGDLSVYWYQQSLDQGLQFLIQYYNGEERAKGNILERFSAQQFPDLHSELNLSSLELGDSALYFCASSGHNSYEQYFGPGTRLTVT.

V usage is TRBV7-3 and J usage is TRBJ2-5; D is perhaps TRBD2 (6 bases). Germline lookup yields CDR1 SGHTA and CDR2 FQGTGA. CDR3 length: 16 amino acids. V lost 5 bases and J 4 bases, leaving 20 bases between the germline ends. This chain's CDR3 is CASSPGADTGGETQYF. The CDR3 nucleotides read TGTGCCAGCAGCCCCGGGGCAGACACCGGGGGAGAGACCCAGTACTTC.

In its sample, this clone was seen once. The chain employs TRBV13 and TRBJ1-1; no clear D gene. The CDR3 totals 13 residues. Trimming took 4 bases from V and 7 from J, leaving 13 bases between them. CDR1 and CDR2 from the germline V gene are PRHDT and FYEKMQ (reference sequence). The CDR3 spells CASSSPGLYEAFF. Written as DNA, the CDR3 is TGTGCCAGCAGCTCCCCTGGACTGTATGAAGCTTTCTTT.

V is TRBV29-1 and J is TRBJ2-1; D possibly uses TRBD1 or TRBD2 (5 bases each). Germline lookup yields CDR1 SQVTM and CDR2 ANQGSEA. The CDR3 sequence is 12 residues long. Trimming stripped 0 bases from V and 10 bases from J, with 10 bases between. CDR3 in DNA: TGCAGCGTTGAAGATCAGGGACGAGAGCAGTTCTTC. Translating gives CSVEDQGREQFF.

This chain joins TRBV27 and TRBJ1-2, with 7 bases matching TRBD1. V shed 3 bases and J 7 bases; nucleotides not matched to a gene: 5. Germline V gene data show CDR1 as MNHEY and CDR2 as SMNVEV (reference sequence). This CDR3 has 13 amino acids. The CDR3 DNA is TGTGCCAGCAGTTTTACAGGGGCGATTGGCTACACCTTC. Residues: CASSFTGAIGYTF.